This T cell receptor beta chain was identified during a study of blood T cell repertoires in COVID-19. About the research overall: Material from acute and convalescent COVID-19 was sourced from the United States, Italy and Spain. PBMCs, B-cell-depleted T cells, or T cells provided the cDNA or gDNA that made up the material.

Authors' analysis steps: Amplifying reference gene primers gave estimates of nucleated cell counts. Assay: immunoSEQ multiplex PCR; the TCRdb copy retains only in-frame clones and omits some. The V and J calls and clone size come from that table; D and trimming were worked out from the DNA. The sample lists under 300,000 clones, about 83% seen once, with 5.5% in the top ten. With 0 bases clipped from V and 10 bases from J, the junction kept 8 bases outside the gene matches. The CDR3 extends over 16 amino acids. In germline, CDR1 is MNHNY, CDR2 SVGAGI (reference sequence). This chain joins TRBV6-6 and TRBJ1-6; 8 positions agree with TRBD1. Sequencing was carried out using peripheral blood. This TCR came from a human donor in a cohort sampled during active COVID-19. CDR3 coding DNA: TGTGCCAGCAGTTACTCCGTGACAGGGGACCGATCACCCCTCCACTTT. Translated: CASSYSVTGDRSPLHF.